These T cell receptor beta chains were read from a single sample in a study of OX40 agonist ivuxolimab in advanced cancers. Sequencing used immunoSEQ multiplex PCR; TCRdb keeps in-frame clones, though not all of them. Altogether 25,000 to 40,000 clones are present, roughly 84% being singletons, with the ten largest covering more than 15%. The sample was CD4+ or CD8+ T cells sorted from blood, taken in a trial of the OX40 agonist ivuxolimab. All receptors come from an adult with an advanced solid tumor such as melanoma, head and neck, liver or kidney cancer. The CDR3 runs from the conserved cysteine through the conserved F or W. The order of the fields is D gene, clone size, CDR3 length, J gene, V gene, CDR3 protein, CDR3 DNA. The D gene is left open where the match is weak. Size is stated for part of the rows, as once, few or many counts, or as a class when the clone is expanded.

NA | NA | 14 | TRBJ1-4 | TRBV1 | CTSSQVQGCEKLFF | TGCACCAGCAGCCAAGTACAGGGTTGTGAAAAACTGTTTTTT
NA | NA | 17 | TRBJ2-3 | TRBV5-1 | CASSLAKASAGTDTQYF | TGCGCCAGCAGCTTGGCCAAGGCTAGCGCGGGCACAGATACGCAGTATTTT
TRBD2 | NA | 13 | TRBJ2-1 | TRBV9 | CASSVGGGRGKFF | TGTGCCAGCAGCGTAGGGGGCGGGAGGGGAAAGTTCTTC
NA | NA | 15 | TRBJ1-2 | TRBV6-1 | CASSEWLFNGDGYTF | TGTGCCAGCAGTGAATGGTTGTTCAACGGGGATGGCTACACCTTC
NA | NA | 12 | TRBJ1-2 | TRBV28 | CASSGFTYGYTF | TGTGCCAGCAGCGGGTTTACTTATGGCTACACCTTC
NA | NA | 17 | TRBJ2-6 | TRBV13 | CASSGPLGVTGANVLTF | TGTGCCAGCAGCGGCCCCCTGGGGGTAACAGGGGCCAACGTCCTGACTTTC
TRBD1 | NA | 16 | TRBJ1-2 | TRBV7-9 | CASSRPETGEQGGYTF | TGTGCCAGCAGCCGCCCCGAGACAGGGGAGCAGGGTGGCTACACCTTC
NA | NA | 12 | TRBJ2-7 | TRBV9 | CASSGPMSEQYF | TGTGCCAGCAGCGGTCCGATGAGCGAGCAGTACTTC
NA | NA | 16 | TRBJ1-2 | TRBV27 | CASRPHPTGEFGGYTF | TGTGCCAGCAGGCCCCATCCGACAGGCGAGTTCGGGGGCTACACCTTC
NA | NA | 11 | TRBJ1-4 | TRBV15 | CATSTGEKLFF | TGTGCCACCAGCACCGGAGAAAAACTGTTTTTT
NA | NA | 17 | TRBJ2-1 | TRBV7-9 | CASSSLRPNNLGYEQFF | TGTGCCAGCAGCTCCCTCAGACCGAACAACTTAGGATATGAGCAGTTCTTC
TRBD2 | NA | 16 | TRBJ2-1 | TRBV5-6 | CASSPDSSGRNNEQFF | TGTGCCAGCAGCCCTGACTCTAGCGGGAGGAATAATGAGCAGTTCTTC
NA | NA | 12 | TRBJ2-2 | TRBV5-1 | CATLSNTGELFF | TGCGCCACCCTGTCGAACACCGGGGAGCTGTTTTTT
NA | NA | 14 | TRBJ2-7 | TRBV5-1 | CASSLTGFAYEQYF | TGCGCCAGCAGCTTGACAGGTTTCGCCTACGAGCAGTACTTC
NA | NA | 16 | TRBJ2-5 | TRBV5-8 | CASSLNFRDWKETQYF | TGTGCCAGCAGCTTAAATTTCCGGGACTGGAAAGAGACCCAGTACTTC
NA | NA | 16 | TRBJ2-6 | TRBV5-1 | CASRPDEVTGANVLTF | TGCGCCAGCAGACCTGATGAGGTGACTGGGGCCAACGTCCTGACTTTC
TRBD2 | NA | 16 | TRBJ2-7 | TRBV5-1 | CASSLSYPAGGFEQYF | TGCGCCAGCAGCTTGAGTTACCCAGCGGGAGGTTTCGAGCAGTACTTC
NA | NA | 13 | TRBJ2-7 | TRBV12-5 | CASALQESHEQYF | TGTGCTAGTGCGCTACAGGAGTCTCACGAGCAGTACTTC
TRBD1 | NA | 15 | TRBJ2-7 | TRBV6-5 | CASSPTGAGSGEQYF | TGTGCCAGCTCACCGACAGGGGCGGGTAGCGGCGAGCAGTACTTC
NA | NA | 12 | TRBJ2-1 | TRBV14 | CASSQGSNEQFF | TGTGCCAGCAGCCAAGGGAGCAATGAGCAGTTCTTC
TRBD2 | NA | 14 | TRBJ2-3 | TRBV5-6 | CASSFSGRTDTQYF | TGTGCCAGCAGCTTTAGCGGGAGAACAGATACGCAGTATTTT
NA | once | 13 | TRBJ2-1 | TRBV6-5 | CASSYLTDNEQFF | TGTGCCAGCAGTTACTTGACAGACAATGAGCAGTTCTTC
TRBD2 | NA | 18 | TRBJ2-1 | TRBV7-9 | CASSPPGGSGRRSNEQFF | TGTGCCAGCAGCCCCCCGGGGGGTAGCGGGAGACGGTCCAATGAGCAGTTCTTC
TRBD1 | NA | 14 | TRBJ1-2 | TRBV4-3 | CASSQDRGGNGYTF | TGCGCCAGCAGCCAAGATAGAGGGGGCAATGGCTACACCTTC
TRBD2 | NA | 15 | TRBJ2-3 | TRBV27 | CASAGGWDLTDTQYF | TGTGCCAGTGCGGGGGGGTGGGACCTCACAGATACGCAGTATTTT
TRBD2 | NA | 16 | TRBJ2-3 | TRBV27 | CASSDISGGVEDTQYF | TGTGCCAGCAGTGACATTAGCGGGGGGGTTGAAGATACGCAGTATTTT
TRBD2 | once | 19 | TRBJ2-1 | TRBV2 | CASSEVELAGALSYNEQFF | TGTGCCAGCAGTGAAGTGGAACTAGCGGGGGCTCTCTCCTACAATGAGCAGTTCTTC
NA | NA | 14 | TRBJ1-1 | TRBV5-4 | CASTPSLLNTEAFF | TGTGCCAGCACTCCCTCCTTACTGAACACTGAAGCTTTCTTT
NA | few | 15 | TRBJ2-7 | TRBV30 | CAWSATLGQGHEQYF | TGTGCCTGGAGTGCAACCTTGGGGCAGGGGCACGAGCAGTACTTC
NA | NA | 15 | TRBJ2-7 | TRBV6-4 | CASSEETGTPKEQYF | TGTGCCAGCAGTGAAGAGACCGGGACCCCAAAAGAGCAGTACTTC
NA | NA | 14 | TRBJ2-7 | TRBV5-5 | CASSLYRGTYEQYF | TGTGCCAGCAGCTTGTATCGGGGAACCTACGAGCAGTACTTC
NA | NA | 14 | TRBJ1-6 | TRBV1 | CTSGGASIGSPLHF | TGCACCAGCGGCGGAGCCTCAATAGGTTCACCCCTCCACTTT
TRBD2 | NA | 12 | TRBJ2-1 | TRBV27 | CASSHREDEQFF | TGTGCCAGCAGTCACCGGGAGGATGAGCAGTTCTTC
TRBD1 | NA | 15 | TRBJ1-4 | TRBV7-9 | CASSSATGLNEKLFF | TGTGCCAGCAGCTCTGCGACAGGGCTTAATGAAAAACTGTTTTTT
NA | NA | 12 | TRBJ2-3 | TRBV27 | CASSTRTDTQYF | TGTGCCAGCAGTACGAGGACAGATACGCAGTATTTT
TRBD1 | once | 11 | TRBJ2-7 | TRBV20-1 | CSATGGIEQYF | TGCAGTGCCACAGGGGGCATCGAGCAGTACTTC
NA | NA | 12 | TRBJ2-1 | TRBV6-5 | CASRGGYNEQFF | TGTGCCTCGAGGGGGGGATACAATGAGCAGTTCTTC
NA | once | 15 | TRBJ2-3 | TRBV2 | CASSPRSGPTDTQYF | TGTGCCAGCAGTCCCCGCAGCGGACCCACAGATACGCAGTATTTT
NA | NA | 15 | TRBJ2-7 | TRBV5-4 | CASSLGDTPSYEQYF | TGTGCCAGCAGCTTGGGGGACACCCCCTCCTACGAGCAGTACTTC
NA | NA | 14 | TRBJ2-7 | TRBV27 | CASSLWGSGYEQYF | TGTGCCAGCAGTTTATGGGGGAGTGGCTACGAGCAGTACTTC
NA | NA | 14 | TRBJ1-5 | TRBV6-1 | CASSYQGSNQPQHF | TGTGCCAGCAGCTACCAGGGAAGCAATCAGCCCCAGCATTTT
TRBD1 | once | 15 | TRBJ2-5 | TRBV27 | CASSFRTGGRETQYF | TGTGCCAGCAGTTTTCGGACAGGGGGTCGAGAGACCCAGTACTTC